The 21 T cell receptor beta chains given below trace back to one sample, sequenced in a study of blood T cell repertoires in COVID-19 (dated by TCRdb to the early 2020s). Receptor amplification or capture employed the immunoSEQ multiplex PCR assay. The table comes from immuneACCESS by way of TCRdb, which keeps in-frame sequences with V and J called. Part of the clones is missing from these tables; in studies checked, under half for an unresolved V gene and the rest for unknown reasons. The table for this sample lists some 180,000 clones; approximately 80% of them were counted only once. Approximately 10% of the sample is held by the ten biggest clonotypes. The sample consisted of peripheral blood. These receptors all stem from a woman aged 40 to 50 with COVID-19, enrolled during active disease.

The rearrangement uses TRBV15 and TRBJ2-5; 9 bases fit TRBD1. CDR3 size: 15 residues. Germline CDR1 LNHNV, CDR2 YYDKDF (reference sequence). V lost 5 bases to trimming and J lost 2 bases; unmatched junction nucleotides: 6. CDR3 sequence reads: CATSGPGQGQETQYF. CDR3 sequence (DNA): TGTGCCACCAGCGGACCGGGACAGGGACAAGAGACCCAGTACTTC.

The V call is TRBV19, the J call TRBJ2-1; 9 positions agree with TRBD2. The CDR3 consists of 14 residues. V dropped 10 bases and J dropped 6; count of bases not matched to a gene: 10. In germline, CDR1 is LNHDA, CDR2 SQIVND (reference sequence). CDR3 region: CATQGTSLSNEQFF. The CDR3 nucleotides read TGTGCCACCCAGGGGACTAGCCTTTCCAATGAGCAGTTCTTC.

This rearrangement joins TRBV6-6 to TRBJ1-1; D uncertain. The CDR3 runs 10 residues. Germline CDR1 and CDR2: MNHNY and SVGAGI (reference sequence). V dropped 3 bases and J dropped 7 bases, with 3 bases sitting between them. CDR3 DNA: TGTGCCAGCAGTTATAATGAAGCTTTCTTT. Protein: CASSYNEAFF.

The gene calls are TRBV3-1 (or the pseudogene TRBV3-2) and TRBJ1-5, with D uncertain. V was shortened by 1 base and J by 1 base, with 5 bases between the two germline ends. Germline assignment: CDR1 LGHDT and CDR2 YNNKEL (reference sequence). This CDR3 spans 14 amino acids. CDR3 residues: CASSQGASNQPQHF. The CDR3 coding sequence is TGTGCCAGCAGCCAAGGCGCAAGCAATCAGCCCCAGCATTTT.

CDR3 residues: CASSLGPRLAGGPDTQYF. The CDR3 DNA sequence: TGTGCCAGCAGCTTAGGCCCTAGGCTAGCGGGGGGCCCAGATACGCAGTATTTT. V and J are TRBV7-2 and TRBJ2-3; 11 bases agree with TRBD2. Germline trimming cut 1 base from V and 4 bases from J; bases unmatched to any gene: 10. CDR1 and CDR2 from the germline V gene are SGHTA and FQGNSA. The CDR3 runs 18 residues.

The rearrangement links TRBV7-6 to TRBJ2-1; 10 positions agree with TRBD2. Per the germline V gene, CDR1 is SGHVS and CDR2 is FNYEAQ. Losses at the gene ends were 2 bases for V and 7 bases for J; bases not matched to a gene: 11. This CDR3 spans 17 amino acids. CDR3: CASSLLASGSSYNEQFF. CDR3 nucleotide sequence: TGTGCCAGCAGCTTATTGGCTAGCGGGAGTTCTTATAATGAGCAGTTCTTC.

Turning to this clone: At one of its ends the junction is not consistent with the germline gene, which may arise from a read error. V is TRBV7-7 and J is TRBJ2-1, with 10 bases that match TRBD2. Germline CDR1 and CDR2: SSHAT and FNYEAQ (reference sequence). The CDR3 length is 17 residues. Here the CDR3 reads CASSPTLAGVLYNEQFF. DNA of the CDR3: TGTGCTAGCAGCCCAACCCTAGCGGGAGTTCTCTACAATGAGCAGTTCTTC. The variable domain in full, completed from reference TRBV7-7 and TRBJ2-1, reads GAGVSQSPRYKVTKRGQDVTLRCDPISSHATLYWYQQALGQGPEFLTYFNYEAQPDKSGLPSDRFSAERPEGSISTLTIQRTEQRDSAMYRCASSPTLAGVLYNEQFFGPGTRLTVL.

This chain connects TRBV7-9 to TRBJ1-1; no clear D gene. Trimming removed 5 bases from V and 10 bases from J, with 11 bases in between. CDR1 is SEHNR and CDR2 is FQNEAQ in the germline V gene (reference sequence). CDR3 length: 11 residues. The CDR3 here is CASSEASRAFF. DNA of the CDR3: TGTGCCAGCAGCGAGGCATCCCGAGCTTTCTTT.

The rearrangement links TRBV11-2 to TRBJ1-1; 7 positions match TRBD1. J was trimmed by 1 base and V by 4 bases; bases with no gene match: 0. Looked up from germline, CDR1 is SGHAT and CDR2 is FQNNGV. There are 13 residues in the CDR3. CDR3 loop: CASSWTGNTEAFF. The CDR3 DNA is TGTGCCAGCAGCTGGACAGGGAACACTGAAGCTTTCTTT. Complete variable domain (other parts from reference TRBV11-2 and TRBJ1-1): EAGVAQSPRYKIIEKRQSVAFWCNPISGHATLYWYQQILGQGPKLLIQFQNNGVVDDSQLPKDRFSAERLKGVDSTLKIQPAKLEDSAVYLCASSWTGNTEAFFGQGTRLTVV.

This clone came up a few times. The chain carries TRBV3-1 (or the pseudogene TRBV3-2) and TRBJ2-3; 10 bases map to TRBD2. The V segment lost 4 bases and the J segment 2 bases; nucleotides outside the gene matches: 3. Germline loops: CDR1 LGHDT, CDR2 YNNKEL (reference sequence). The CDR3 consists of 15 residues. CDR3 loop: CASSLSGGNTDTQYF. The CDR3 DNA reads TGTGCCAGCAGCCTTAGCGGGGGGAACACAGATACGCAGTATTTT.

The J gene is TRBJ2-1, the V gene TRBV15; 10 nucleotides align to TRBD2. The ends lost 3 bases at V and 5 bases at J; junction bases unmatched: 4. CDR1 and CDR2 (germline): LNHNV, YYDKDF (reference sequence). The CDR3 has 15 residues. The CDR3 DNA reads as TGTGCCACCAGCAGGGAAGCGGGGGGGAACAATGAGCAGTTCTTC. It is translated as CATSREAGGNNEQFF. Together with reference TRBV15 and TRBJ2-1, the CDR3 gives the full variable domain: DAMVIQNPRYQVTQFGKPVTLSCSQTLNHNVMYWYQQKSSQAPKLLFHYYDKDFNNEADTPDNFQSRRPNTSFCFLDIRSPGLGDTAMYLCATSREAGGNNEQFFGPGTRLTVL.

This CDR3 is CASSSRTGGEETQYF. The CDR3 coding sequence is TGTGCCAGCAGCTCACGGACAGGGGGAGAAGAGACCCAGTACTTC. The genes are TRBV5-4 and TRBJ2-5; the match to TRBD1 covers 10 bases. J lost 3 bases, V lost 3 bases, and 5 bases had no gene match. CDR3 length equals 15 residues. From germline, CDR1 is SGHNT and CDR2 YYREEE (reference sequence). The full variable domain, its missing parts supplied by reference TRBV5-4 and TRBJ2-5, is ETGVTQSPTHLIKTRGQQVTLRCSSQSGHNTVSWYQQALGQGPQFIFQYYREEENGRGNFPPRFSGLQFPNYSSELNVNALELDDSALYLCASSSRTGGEETQYFGPGTRLLVL.

The CDR3 reads CASSESAGTTEAFF. In nucleotides, the CDR3 is TGCGCCAGCAGTGAGTCGGCAGGCACAACTGAAGCTTTCTTT. J is TRBJ1-1 and V is TRBV10-1; D is unclear. The ends were cut back, 0 bases at V and 5 bases at J, with 10 bases in the middle. The CDR3 loop spans 14 amino acids. Germline V lookup: CDR1 WNHNN, CDR2 SYGVQD (reference sequence).

This rearrangement joins TRBV19 to TRBJ1-1; TRBD1 is a possible D gene (5 bases). The CDR3 is 13 amino acids. The germline V and J ends were trimmed by 8 bases and 4 bases, with 14 bases remaining between them. Germline V gene lookup returns CDR1 LNHDA and CDR2 SQIVND (reference sequence). CDR3 nucleotides: TGTGCCAGTGGGTGGGGAAGGGGCACTGAAGCTTTCTTT. Translation: CASGWGRGTEAFF.

V and J are TRBV10-1 and TRBJ2-3, with D tentatively TRBD1 (5 bases). V lost 4 bases to trimming and J lost 2 bases, with 7 bases between them. The CDR3 loop spans 13 amino acids. CDR1 is WNHNN, CDR2 SYGVQD, per germline (reference sequence). DNA of the CDR3: TGCGCCAGCAGTGTACAGGTCACAGATACGCAGTATTTT. Amino acid sequence: CASSVQVTDTQYF.

The V call is TRBV5-1, the J call TRBJ1-4; no definite D call. V lost 5 bases to trimming and J lost 4 bases, with 12 bases between them. The CDR3 covers 14 residues. Germline V gene lookup returns CDR1 SGHRS and CDR2 YFSETQ. The CDR3 DNA follows: TGCGCCAGCAGACGGGAGAGTGTTAATGAAAAACTGTTTTTT. It translates to CASRRESVNEKLFF. The variable domain in full, with the rest retrieved from reference TRBV5-1 and TRBJ1-4, is KAGVTQTPRYLIKTRGQQVTLSCSPISGHRSVSWYQQTPGQGLQFLFEYFSETQRNKGNFPGRFSGRQFSNSRSEMNVSTLELGDSALYLCASRRESVNEKLFFGSGTQLSVL.

This clone has more than one count but fewer than ten. The J gene is TRBJ1-2, the V gene TRBV12-3 or TRBV12-4; 9 nucleotides align to TRBD1. The CDR3 contains 13 residues. The trim removed 6 bases at V and 8 bases at J, leaving 7 bases unmatched. CDR3 region: CASRRGTGNGYTF. CDR3 coding DNA: TGTGCCAGCAGGAGGGGGACAGGGAACGGCTACACCTTC.

The CDR3 DNA reads TGTGCCAGCAGTTCCCGGGAGCCCCTTCAACACGAGCAGTACTTC. This codes for CASSSREPLQHEQYF. The gene calls are TRBV6-5 and TRBJ2-7, with D tentatively TRBD2 (6 bases). There are 15 residues in the CDR3. Germline lookup yields CDR1 MNHEY and CDR2 SVGAGI. V lost 4 bases, J lost 5 bases, and 18 bases lay in between.

In its sample, this clone was seen a few times. This chain joins TRBV29-1 and TRBJ2-5, with D hard to call. Trimming shortened V by 6 bases and J by 5 bases, and 10 bases separated the two germline ends. CDR1 SQVTM and CDR2 ANQGSEA come from the germline V gene. The CDR3 loop spans 11 amino acids. CDR3 in DNA: TGCAGCGTCACAATGGTTGAGACCCAGTACTTC. It yields the protein CSVTMVETQYF.

This chain links TRBV4-2 with TRBJ2-3; perhaps TRBD2 as D (7 bases). CDR3 length equals 14 residues. From germline, CDR1 is LGHNA and CDR2 YNFKEQ. V lost 1 base and J 4 bases, leaving 9 bases between the germline ends. In DNA form, the CDR3 reads TGTGCCAGCAGCCAAGGAGGGGGGGCAGATACGCAGTATTTT. As protein: CASSQGGGADTQYF.

J is TRBJ1-5 and V is TRBV19; D perhaps matches TRBD1 (6 bases). V lost 6 bases and J lost 6, with 21 bases in between. This CDR3 contains 16 residues. The germline gives CDR1 LNHDA, CDR2 SQIVND (reference sequence). The CDR3 protein is CASSYPGERGPQPQHF. For the CDR3, the DNA is TGTGCCAGTAGCTATCCCGGGGAGCGGGGGCCTCAGCCCCAGCATTTT.